This is a list of T cell receptor beta chains from one sample in a study of OX40 agonist ivuxolimab in advanced cancers. Assay used: immunoSEQ multiplex PCR; TCRdb lists only in-frame clones, some missing. The data show 60,000 to 75,000 clones, roughly 80% seen once. The source material was CD4+ or CD8+ T cells sorted from blood, sampled in a trial of the OX40 agonist ivuxolimab. The receptors here all came from an adult with an advanced solid tumor such as melanoma, head and neck, liver or kidney cancer. CDR3s include the opening cysteine and the closing phenylalanine or tryptophan. Fields, in order: D gene, V gene, J gene, clone size, CDR3 protein, CDR3 DNA. The D gene is left open where the match is weak. A row's size may be missing; if present it is once, few, many or a size class.

TRBD1	TRBV5-1	TRBJ1-4	.	CASSRDSNEKLFF	TGCGCCAGCAGCCGGGACAGTAATGAAAAACTGTTTTTT
.	TRBV15	TRBJ2-2	.	CATMSRAGELFF	TGTGCCACCATGTCTAGGGCCGGGGAGCTGTTTTTT
.	TRBV28	TRBJ1-6	few	CASSSSGTARSPLHF	TGTGCCAGCAGCTCCTCCGGAACGGCTCGATCACCCCTCCACTTT
TRBD1	TRBV30	TRBJ2-7	few	CAWSPDRVGEQYF	TGTGCCTGGAGCCCCGACAGGGTGGGCGAGCAGTACTTC
TRBD1	TRBV5-6	TRBJ2-1	.	CASSPGQGSSYNEQFF	TGTGCCAGCAGCCCGGGACAGGGTAGCTCCTACAATGAGCAGTTCTTC
.	TRBV5-1	TRBJ2-3	.	CASSLARGRGDTQYF	TGCGCCAGCAGCTTGGCACGGGGGCGCGGAGATACGCAGTATTTT
TRBD2	TRBV18	TRBJ2-1	.	CASAPGLAGADGQFF	TGTGCCAGCGCCCCGGGACTAGCGGGGGCGGACGGACAGTTCTTC
.	TRBV6-6	TRBJ1-1	.	CASSNGMNTEAFF	TGTGCCAGCAGCAACGGGATGAACACTGAAGCTTTCTTT
TRBD1	TRBV5-1	TRBJ2-1	.	CASSLEPGGYNEQFF	TGCGCCAGCAGCTTGGAACCAGGGGGTTACAATGAGCAGTTCTTC
TRBD1	TRBV6-5	TRBJ2-7	few	CASRLSRTGNYEQYF	TGTGCCAGCCGACTCTCTAGGACAGGAAACTACGAGCAGTACTTC
TRBD1	TRBV5-1	TRBJ1-2	.	CASSLIQGAGYGYTF	TGCGCCAGCAGCTTGATACAGGGGGCGGGCTATGGCTACACCTTC
.	TRBV28	TRBJ2-3	.	CASSSQVNTQYF	TGTGCCAGCAGTTCGCAGGTGAATACGCAGTATTTT
.	TRBV7-2	TRBJ2-2	.	CASSLRQLSGELFF	TGTGCCAGCAGCTTAAGGCAGCTGTCGGGGGAGCTGTTTTTT
.	TRBV4-2	TRBJ1-1	.	CASSQKSGHRNTEAFF	TGTGCCAGCAGCCAAAAGAGTGGACACAGGAACACTGAAGCTTTCTTT
.	TRBV6-6	TRBJ1-1	.	CASSYSIFVEAFF	TGTGCCAGCAGTTACTCGATATTTGTTGAAGCTTTCTTT
TRBD2	TRBV7-6	TRBJ2-1	.	CASSHRRETYNEQFF	TGTGCCAGCAGCCATCGGCGGGAGACCTACAATGAGCAGTTCTTC
TRBD1	TRBV4-1	TRBJ2-7	.	CASSQYPEGARYEQYF	TGCGCCAGCAGCCAATACCCCGAGGGGGCGCGTTACGAGCAGTACTTC
.	TRBV7-2	TRBJ2-2	.	CASSLRTANTGELFF	TGTGCCAGCAGCTTGCGCACGGCGAACACCGGGGAGCTGTTTTTT
.	TRBV23-1	TRBJ1-3	.	CASSQKKTPSGNTIYF	TGCGCCAGCAGTCAAAAGAAGACACCGTCGGGAAACACCATATATTTT
.	TRBV25-1	TRBJ1-4	.	CASSEALGEMFF	TGTGCCAGCAGTGAAGCCTTAGGGGAGATGTTTTTT
TRBD1	TRBV6-6	TRBJ2-7	.	CASSYLGQAYEQYF	TGTGCCAGCAGTTACTTGGGACAGGCCTACGAGCAGTACTTC
.	TRBV6-6	TRBJ1-3	few	CASVSSGTGNTIYF	TGTGCCAGCGTATCATCAGGGACTGGAAACACCATATATTTT
.	TRBV19	TRBJ1-3	.	CASSIGRSGNTIYF	TGTGCCAGTAGTATAGGGCGTTCTGGAAACACCATATATTTT
TRBD1	TRBV5-6	TRBJ2-2	.	CASNPRTGGGEKLFF	TGTGCCAGCAACCCAAGGACAGGGGGTGGTGAGAAGCTGTTTTTT
TRBD1	TRBV7-9	TRBJ1-4	.	CASSYGTGAEKLFF	TGTGCCAGCAGCTACGGGACAGGTGCCGAAAAACTGTTTTTT
TRBD1	TRBV18	TRBJ1-5	.	CASSPSGTGNLPQHF	TGTGCCAGCTCACCATCCGGGACAGGGAATTTGCCCCAGCATTTT
TRBD1	TRBV5-1	TRBJ2-1	few	CASSRSGQGMYNEQFF	TGCGCCAGCAGCCGATCAGGACAGGGGATGTACAATGAGCAGTTCTTC
TRBD1	TRBV7-9	TRBJ1-1	.	CASSWDRSPTEAFF	TGTGCCAGCAGCTGGGACAGGTCGCCCACTGAAGCTTTCTTT
.	TRBV19	TRBJ1-4	.	CASSPPRRVYNEKLFF	TGTGCCAGTAGTCCCCCGCGGCGGGTCTATAATGAAAAACTGTTTTTT
.	TRBV5-1	TRBJ2-7	.	CASSSPPRSYEQYF	TGCGCCAGCAGCTCGCCCCCGAGGTCCTACGAGCAGTACTTC
TRBD2	TRBV5-1	TRBJ2-7	.	CASSSAAGGKGDEQYF	TGCGCCAGCAGCTCTGCCGCGGGGGGTAAAGGGGACGAGCAGTACTTC
TRBD2	TRBV2	TRBJ2-7	.	CASSSSTLAGGTYEQYF	TGTGCCAGCAGCTCATCGACTCTAGCGGGGGGAACCTACGAGCAGTACTTC
.	TRBV2	TRBJ1-6	.	CASKGRDNSPLHF	TGTGCCAGCAAGGGCAGGGATAATTCACCCCTCCACTTT
TRBD1	TRBV6-5	TRBJ1-6	.	CASSDSGTDRSPLHF	TGTGCCAGCAGCGACTCTGGGACAGACCGTTCACCCCTCCACTTT
.	TRBV30	TRBJ2-1	.	CAWSGGISSYNEQFF	TGTGCCTGGAGTGGTGGGATCAGCTCCTACAATGAGCAGTTCTTC
.	TRBV6-4	TRBJ2-7	.	CASTKLGTSEQYF	TGTGCCAGCACCAAACTGGGGACATCCGAGCAGTACTTC
TRBD2	TRBV6-1	TRBJ2-1	.	CASSGPSGGFYNEQFF	TGTGCCAGCAGTGGGCCTAGCGGGGGATTTTACAATGAGCAGTTCTTC
.	TRBV2	TRBJ2-2	.	CASSVSVSPGELFF	TGTGCCAGCAGTGTATCGGTGTCTCCCGGGGAGCTGTTTTTT
.	TRBV6-5	TRBJ2-3	.	CASSKGGGTTDTQYF	TGTGCCAGCAGTAAGGGGGGGGGCACCACAGATACGCAGTATTTT
TRBD1	TRBV5-1	TRBJ2-7	.	CASSLGAGGPYEQYF	TGCGCCAGCAGCTTGGGGGCAGGGGGACCATACGAGCAGTACTTC
TRBD1	TRBV6-1	TRBJ1-2	.	CASSDQTGGGYGYTF	TGTGCCAGCAGTGACCAGACAGGGGGCGGCTATGGCTACACCTTC
.	TRBV6-5	TRBJ1-5	.	CASRPSLQGQPQHF	TGTGCCAGCAGGCCCTCCCTACAGGGCCAGCCCCAGCATTTT
.	TRBV5-1	TRBJ2-7	.	CASSLAASAIDYEQYF	TGCGCCAGCAGCTTGGCCGCCTCAGCGATCGACTACGAGCAGTACTTC
.	TRBV7-2	TRBJ2-7	.	CASSSGTGASYEQYF	TGTGCCAGCAGCTCCGGCACGGGGGCCTCCTACGAGCAGTACTTC
.	TRBV5-1	TRBJ2-7	.	CASSLGNVYEQYF	TGCGCCAGCAGCTTGGGCAACGTCTACGAGCAGTACTTC
.	TRBV12-5	TRBJ1-3	.	CASGLSGSGNTIYF	TGTGCTAGTGGTTTAAGTGGATCTGGAAACACCATATATTTT
TRBD1	TRBV5-4	TRBJ1-2	.	CASSLTGSNYGYTF	TGTGCCAGCAGCCTGACAGGGTCTAACTATGGCTACACCTTC
TRBD2	TRBV7-2	TRBJ2-5	.	CASSLTSGGGAETQYF	TGTGCCAGCAGCTTAACTAGCGGGGGGGGAGCAGAGACCCAGTACTTC
TRBD2	TRBV7-8	TRBJ2-1	once	CASSLGLAGVDEQFF	TGTGCCAGCAGCTTAGGGCTAGCGGGGGTAGATGAGCAGTTCTTC
TRBD2	TRBV7-9	TRBJ2-1	.	CASSLGLAGAGEQFF	TGTGCCAGCAGCTTGGGCCTAGCGGGGGCGGGTGAGCAGTTCTTC
.	TRBV28	TRBJ1-2	.	CASSFIGMGYTF	TGTGCCAGCAGTTTTATAGGGATGGGCTACACCTTC
TRBD1	TRBV19	TRBJ1-2	.	CAGRDRGSDYGYTF	TGTGCCGGAAGAGACAGGGGATCGGACTATGGCTACACCTTC
TRBD2	TRBV5-4	TRBJ2-3	.	CASSPILAGGSDTQYF	TGTGCCAGCAGCCCCATACTAGCGGGGGGGTCAGATACGCAGTATTTT
TRBD1	TRBV6-4	TRBJ1-1	.	CASSDDRAPNTEAFF	TGTGCCAGCAGTGACGACAGGGCCCCGAACACTGAAGCTTTCTTT
.	TRBV5-8	TRBJ2-5	.	CASKSRQVGTQYF	TGTGCCAGCAAATCCCGGCAGGTGGGAACCCAGTACTTC
TRBD1	TRBV15	TRBJ2-7	.	CATSRGDRGYEQYF	TGTGCCACCAGCAGAGGGGACAGGGGGTACGAGCAGTACTTC
TRBD1	TRBV6-1	TRBJ1-1	.	CASSVKGQSEAFF	TGTGCCAGCAGTGTAAAGGGACAGAGTGAAGCTTTCTTT
TRBD1	TRBV19	TRBJ1-5	.	CASSIARGQGSYQPQHF	TGTGCCAGTAGTATAGCGAGAGGACAGGGATCCTATCAGCCCCAGCATTTT
TRBD1	TRBV18	TRBJ2-7	.	CASSPPDRAYEQYF	TGTGCCAGCTCACCCCCCGACAGGGCGTACGAGCAGTACTTC